The 32 T cell receptor beta chains given below trace back to one sample, sequenced in a study of OX40 agonist ivuxolimab in advanced cancers. TCRdb's table, derived via immunoSEQ multiplex PCR, lists solely in-frame clones and lacks some. The repertoire consists of about 80,000 clones, with around 90% occurring once and the leading ten covering 0.24%. Specimen: CD4+ or CD8+ T cells sorted from blood, collected in a trial of the OX40 agonist ivuxolimab. All receptors come from an adult with an advanced solid tumor such as melanoma, head and neck, liver or kidney cancer.

The chain carries TRBV5-6 and TRBJ2-1; 12 bases fit TRBD2. V was pared by 6 bases and J by 8 bases, with 9 bases of the junction left unmatched. The CDR3 is made up of 15 amino acids. Germline CDR1 is SGHDT and CDR2 is YYEEEE. CDR3 bases: TGTGCCAGCACCCTCCTAGCGGGAGGGCCGGATGAGCAGTTCTTC. As protein: CASTLLAGGPDEQFF.

This clone was recorded only once. This sequence joins TRBV7-9 and TRBJ1-4; 8 bases map to TRBD1. J was trimmed by 2 bases and V by 1 base; bases with no gene match: 9. The CDR3 spans 18 residues. CDR1 is SEHNR, CDR2 FQNEAQ, per germline (reference sequence). The chain's CDR3 is CASSLVSGQGVTNEKLFF. The CDR3, as DNA: TGTGCCAGCAGCTTAGTCTCTGGACAGGGAGTGACTAATGAAAAACTGTTTTTT.

The chain uses TRBV11-2 and TRBJ2-1; 7 bases line up with TRBD1. The V and J ends lost 2 bases and 2 bases, in that order; junction bases with no gene match: 6. CDR3 length: 16 residues. Germline values: CDR1 SGHAT, CDR2 FQNNGV. CDR3 nucleotide sequence: TGTGCCAGCAGCTTAAGGAAGGGGACAGCCTACAATGAGCAGTTCTTC. This gives the protein CASSLRKGTAYNEQFF. The full variable domain, its missing parts supplied by reference TRBV11-2 and TRBJ2-1, is EAGVAQSPRYKIIEKRQSVAFWCNPISGHATLYWYQQILGQGPKLLIQFQNNGVVDDSQLPKDRFSAERLKGVDSTLKIQPAKLEDSAVYLCASSLRKGTAYNEQFFGPGTRLTVL.

This chain joins TRBV7-9 and TRBJ2-1; D could derive from TRBD1 or TRBD2 (5 bases each). V was shortened by 5 bases and J by 5 bases, with 25 bases between the two germline ends. In germline, CDR1 is SEHNR, CDR2 FQNEAQ (reference sequence). The CDR3 runs 18 residues. Here the CDR3 reads CASSKGLMRGRGNNEQFF. The CDR3 DNA is TGTGCCAGCAGCAAAGGACTTATGAGGGGTCGGGGAAACAATGAGCAGTTCTTC.

The J gene is TRBJ1-4, the V gene TRBV6-1, with unresolved D. CDR1 is MNHNS and CDR2 is SASEGT in the germline V gene. The CDR3 is 14 residues long. V lost 3 bases to trimming and J lost 5 bases, with 10 bases between them. For the CDR3, the DNA is TGTGCCAGCAGTGAGAAGGGAGGGAATGAAAAACTGTTTTTT. It yields the protein CASSEKGGNEKLFF.

V usage is TRBV25-1 and J usage is TRBJ1-3, with TRBD1 as a possible D gene (5 bases). The CDR3 contains 14 residues. Trimming stripped 6 bases from V and 4 bases from J, with 13 bases between. Germline lookup yields CDR1 MGHDK and CDR2 SYGVNS. CDR3 nucleotide sequence: TGTGCCAGCAGAGACAAGGGGAGGGGAAACACCATATATTTT. Translated, it gives CASRDKGRGNTIYF.

This chain connects TRBV6-1 to TRBJ1-2; D perhaps matches TRBD1 (5 bases). Trimming left V 4 bases short and J 4 bases short, with 16 bases between. The CDR3 sequence is 15 residues long. The V gene's germline CDR1 is MNHNS and CDR2 SASEGT. The CDR3 loop is CASSAGTFKSYGYTF. The CDR3, as DNA: TGTGCCAGCAGTGCGGGGACTTTCAAGTCCTATGGCTACACCTTC.

This clone was found once. This sample includes further DNA sequences coding for the same CDR3. The chain is built from TRBV28 and TRBJ2-7, with 8 positions matching TRBD1. This CDR3 contains 15 residues. V lost 0 bases to trimming and J lost 2 bases; unmatched junction nucleotides: 3. Germline V gene lookup returns CDR1 MDHEN and CDR2 SYDVKM. This CDR3 is CASSLWGQATYEQYF. CDR3 sequence (DNA): TGTGCCAGCAGTTTATGGGGACAGGCAACCTACGAGCAGTACTTC.

The chain joins TRBV6-6 to TRBJ1-5; D is possibly TRBD1 (6 bases). The length of the CDR3 is 14 residues. Deletions cut 6 bases from V and 3 bases from J, with 12 bases between. CDR1 is MNHNY, CDR2 SVGAGI, per germline (reference sequence). CDR3 coding DNA: TGTGCCAGCAGCCGCGGACAGCTCAATCAGCCCCAGCATTTT. Translating it yields CASSRGQLNQPQHF.

The J gene is TRBJ2-2, the V gene TRBV18, with 11 nucleotides matching TRBD2. The CDR3 contains 14 residues. In germline, CDR1 is KGHSH, CDR2 LQKENI. Trimming removed 8 bases from V and 4 bases from J; junction bases left unmatched: 3. CDR3 DNA: TGTGCCAGCGCCGGACTAGCGGGCACCGGGGAGCTGTTTTTT. It translates to CASAGLAGTGELFF.

V gene TRBV7-2 combines with J gene TRBJ2-2, with TRBD2 identical over 9 bases. Germline assignment: CDR1 SGHTA and CDR2 FQGNSA. Unmatched junction bases numbered 5, after V lost 1 base and J lost 5 bases. The CDR3 extends over 16 amino acids. CDR3 protein: CASSLGGAGGTGELFF. CDR3 nucleotide sequence: TGTGCCAGCAGCTTAGGCGGCGCGGGAGGGACCGGGGAGCTGTTTTTT.

This clone has only a few counts. The rearrangement joins TRBV19 to TRBJ2-1, with D possibly matching TRBD2 (7 bases). Trimming cost V 6 bases and J 10 bases, with 10 bases left between them. The germline V gene has CDR1 LNHDA and CDR2 SQIVND (reference sequence). The CDR3 consists of 11 residues. In nucleotides, the CDR3 is TGTGCCAGTAGAGGGGGGGACGAGCAGTTCTTC. Translating it yields CASRGGDEQFF.

In regard to this clone: The junction and the germline gene differ at one end; a read error may be behind it. J is TRBJ2-1 and V is TRBV7-2, with 7 positions matching TRBD2. Per the germline V gene, CDR1 is SGHTA and CDR2 is FQGNSA. CDR3 size: 16 residues. The CDR3 coding sequence is TGTGCCAACAGCGCCGGCCGTAAGGGAGGGGACAATGAGCAGTTCTTC. This sequence encodes CANSAGRKGGDNEQFF. Filled out from reference TRBV7-2 and TRBJ2-1, the complete variable domain reads GAGVSQSPSNKVTEKGKDVELRCDPISGHTALYWYRQSLGQGLEFLIYFQGNSAPDKSGLPSDRFSAERTGGSVSTLTIQRTQQEDSAVYLCANSAGRKGGDNEQFFGPGTRLTVL.

The chain uses TRBV6-5 and TRBJ2-1; TRBD1 or TRBD2 may be the D gene (6 bases each). CDR3 length: 14 amino acids. The ends were cut back, 4 bases at V and 9 bases at J, with 16 bases in the middle. CDR1 is MNHEY and CDR2 is SVGAGI in the germline V gene. DNA for the CDR3: TGTGCCAGCAGTTTTTACCCAGGGGAGGTTGAGCAGTTCTTC. As protein: CASSFYPGEVEQFF.

The chain carries TRBV28 and TRBJ2-7; D is uncertain. The germline gives CDR1 MDHEN, CDR2 SYDVKM. This CDR3 has 14 amino acids. Trimming left V 0 bases short and J 6 bases short, with 12 bases between. CDR3 in amino acids: CASSLWSSASEQYF. The CDR3 nucleotides are TGTGCCAGCAGTTTATGGAGTTCCGCCTCCGAGCAGTACTTC.

J is TRBJ2-1 and V is TRBV4-1; D is unresolved. Trimming took off 0 bases at V and 3 bases at J, with 12 bases between the two ends. The CDR3 loop spans 16 amino acids. Looked up from germline, CDR1 is MGHRA and CDR2 is YSYEKL. The CDR3 reads CASSQDYSAHYNEQFF. The CDR3 DNA follows: TGCGCCAGCAGCCAAGATTATTCGGCCCACTACAATGAGCAGTTCTTC.

This sequence joins TRBV20-1 and TRBJ1-2, with no clear D. The V gene's germline CDR1 is DFQATT and CDR2 SNEGSKA (reference sequence). Trimming pared 3 bases from V and 7 bases from J, leaving 9 bases between. The CDR3 loop spans 11 amino acids. The CDR3 is CSASYGVGYTF. The CDR3 region has the DNA TGCAGTGCTAGTTACGGGGTTGGCTACACCTTC.

The chain joins TRBV4-1 to TRBJ2-7; D is possibly TRBD2 (5 bases). CDR1 and CDR2 (germline): MGHRA, YSYEKL. V lost 0 bases and J 6 bases, leaving 9 bases between the germline ends. The CDR3 spans 13 residues. CDR3 sequence: CASSQDRGTEQYF. DNA of the CDR3: TGCGCCAGCAGCCAAGATCGGGGAACCGAGCAGTACTTC.

Notes on this clone: A read error may produce the germline difference seen at one junction end. The chain couples TRBV28 to TRBJ2-3; TRBD2 matches at 7 bases. The length of the CDR3 is 12 residues. CDR1 is MDHEN and CDR2 is SYDVKM in the germline V gene. Here the CDR3 DNA reads TGTGCCAGCAGTGGACTAGGGGATACGAAGTATTTT. It encodes CASSGLGDTKYF.

CDR3 loop: CASSLGAGTRNEQFF. The CDR3 coding sequence is TGTGCCAGCAGCTTAGGGGCGGGGACTAGGAATGAGCAGTTCTTC. The genes are TRBV11-2 and TRBJ2-1; 8 bases agree with TRBD2. The CDR3 totals 15 residues. From germline, CDR1 is SGHAT and CDR2 FQNNGV. The V segment lost 1 base and the J segment 7 bases; nucleotides outside the gene matches: 6.

V gene TRBV5-1 combines with J gene TRBJ2-7, with 7 bases that match TRBD2. This CDR3 spans 18 amino acids. Losses at the gene ends were 4 bases for V and 6 bases for J; bases not matched to a gene: 22. Germline V gene lookup returns CDR1 SGHRS and CDR2 YFSETQ. This chain's CDR3 is CASSRGPGGGRPRSEQYF. The CDR3 DNA follows: TGCGCCAGCAGCCGCGGGCCCGGGGGAGGGCGGCCTCGGTCCGAGCAGTACTTC.

The chain joins TRBV5-1 to TRBJ2-5; TRBD1 agrees at 9 bases. This CDR3 region has 16 residues. Per germline, CDR1 SGHRS and CDR2 YFSETQ. V lost 3 bases, J lost 5 bases, and 11 bases stayed unmatched. DNA of the CDR3: TGCGCCAGCAGCTGGTCCCGGGACAGGGCCGGGGAGACCCAGTACTTC. Translating gives CASSWSRDRAGETQYF.

This CDR3 reads CASSRDRGLSSGPQHF. The CDR3 DNA is TGTGCCAGCTCCCGGGACAGGGGACTCTCGTCGGGGCCCCAGCATTTT. V usage is TRBV19 and J usage is TRBJ1-5; the match to TRBD1 covers 10 bases. V was clipped by 9 bases and J by 9 bases; unmatched bases: 17. The V gene's germline CDR1 is LNHDA and CDR2 SQIVND (reference sequence). This CDR3 spans 16 amino acids.

J is TRBJ1-2 and V is TRBV27; D is possibly TRBD1 (5 bases). Germline lookup yields CDR1 MNHEY and CDR2 SMNVEV (reference sequence). This CDR3 has 13 residues. V was trimmed by 3 bases and J by 5 bases, leaving 10 bases between them. The CDR3 DNA sequence: TGTGCCAGCAGTTTGACGCGGGGGTATGGCTACACCTTC. As protein: CASSLTRGYGYTF.

The genes are TRBV2 and TRBJ2-3; a weak D match, TRBD1 (5 bases). Trimming took 9 bases from V and 0 from J, leaving 16 bases between them. This CDR3 has 15 amino acids. Germline assignment: CDR1 SNHLY and CDR2 FYNNEI. The CDR3 DNA is TGTGCCAGTAGGAAGACAGTCTCTAGCACAGATACGCAGTATTTT. The encoded protein is CASRKTVSSTDTQYF.

The J gene is TRBJ2-3, the V gene TRBV28, with D perhaps TRBD2 (5 bases). The CDR3 runs 14 residues. V lost 8 bases and J lost 4, with 16 bases in between. Germline V gives CDR1 MDHEN, CDR2 SYDVKM. CDR3 residues: CASQLKKLADTQYF. The CDR3 bases are TGTGCCAGCCAACTTAAGAAACTAGCAGATACGCAGTATTTT.

The chain joins TRBV18 to TRBJ1-2; perhaps TRBD1 as D (5 bases). Deletions cut 3 bases from V and 0 bases from J, with 8 bases between. CDR1 is KGHSH and CDR2 is LQKENI in the germline V gene. This CDR3 region has 14 residues. The DNA for the CDR3 is TGTGCCAGCTCACCCGAAGGGGCTAACTATGGCTACACCTTC. This sequence encodes CASSPEGANYGYTF.

The chain employs TRBV2 and TRBJ1-2; tentative D call: TRBD1 (6 bases). V was clipped by 4 bases and J by 9 bases, with 15 bases between them. Germline V CDR1 and CDR2: SNHLY, FYNNEI. The CDR3 runs to 13 residues. For the CDR3, the DNA is TGTGCCAGCAGTGCGGACAGTGAAAGCCGCTACACCTTC. This encodes CASSADSESRYTF.

This rearrangement joins TRBV19 to TRBJ2-4, with TRBD1 matching 10 bases. From germline, CDR1 is LNHDA and CDR2 SQIVND (reference sequence). The CDR3 consists of 14 residues. V was pared by 8 bases and J by 3 bases, with 4 bases of the junction left unmatched. The CDR3 DNA is TGTGCCAGTTGGGACAGGGGAGACAAAAACATTCAGTACTTC. It encodes CASWDRGDKNIQYF.

Turning to this clone: This CDR3 is also generated by other DNA sequences in the sample. This rearrangement joins TRBV7-3 to TRBJ2-3; weak D call: TRBD2 (6 bases). The V end lost 3 bases, the J end lost 3 bases, and 13 bases lay between the germline ends. The length of the CDR3 is 15 residues. Germline V CDR1 and CDR2: SGHTA, FQGTGA. The CDR3 here is CASSLTGVSTDTQYF. The CDR3 nucleotides are TGTGCCAGCAGCTTGACGGGAGTTAGTACAGATACGCAGTATTTT.

This clone was seen only once. The chain has TRBV10-3 and TRBJ2-3, with 7 bases lining up with TRBD2. CDR1 and CDR2 (germline): ENHRY, SYGVKD. The V gene end was trimmed by 5 bases and the J gene end by 3 bases; junction bases not matched to a gene: 5. The CDR3 covers 14 residues. The CDR3 coding sequence is TGTGCCATCAGTAGGGCGGGGGAAACAGATACGCAGTATTTT. Translated: CAISRAGETDTQYF.

This clone was recorded only once. The chain combines TRBV11-2 with TRBJ2-1, with unresolved D. Germline loops: CDR1 SGHAT, CDR2 FQNNGV. Trimming removed 1 base at V and 4 bases at J, with 11 bases between. There are 15 residues in the CDR3. The CDR3 reads CASSLGKNPYNEQFF. CDR3 bases: TGTGCCAGCAGCTTAGGCAAGAACCCGTACAATGAGCAGTTCTTC.